What follows is one TCR beta chain and its context. The data were taken from a study of patients and donors after allogeneic stem cell transplantation. CDR1 and CDR2 (germline): SGHTA, FQGNSA. This CDR3 region has 16 residues. The V end lost 3 bases, the J end lost 0 bases, and 11 bases lay between the germline ends. One entry per CDR3 protein, called by TCRdb with MiXCR from the RT-PCR reads. This table holds about 76,000 distinct CDR3 sequences, about a quarter found once. V and J are TRBV7-2 and TRBJ2-2; D ambiguous. Specimen: blood, either unsorted or a sorted T cell fraction (not recorded which). This sequence originates from a human donor who was either an allogeneic HSCT recipient or a stem cell or donor lymphocyte infusion donor (not recorded which). It is not recorded whose cells these are; they may come from a transplant donor. The CDR3 spells CASSFLDIANTGELFF. CDR3 bases: TGTGCCAGCAGCTTTCTAGATATCGCGAACACCGGGGAGCTGTTTTTT.